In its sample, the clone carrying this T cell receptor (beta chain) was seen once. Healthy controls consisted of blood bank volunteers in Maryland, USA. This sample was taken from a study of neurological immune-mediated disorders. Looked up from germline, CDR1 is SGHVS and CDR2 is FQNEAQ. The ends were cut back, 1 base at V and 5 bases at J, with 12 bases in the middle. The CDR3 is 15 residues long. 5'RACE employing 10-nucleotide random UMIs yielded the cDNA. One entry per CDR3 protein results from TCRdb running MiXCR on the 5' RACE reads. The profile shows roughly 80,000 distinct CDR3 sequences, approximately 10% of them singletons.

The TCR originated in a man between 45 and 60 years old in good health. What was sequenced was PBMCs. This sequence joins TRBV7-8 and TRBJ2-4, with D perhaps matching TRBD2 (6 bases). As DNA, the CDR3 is TGTGCCAGCAGCTTAGAAGGAGGGGTTGAAAACATTCAGTACTTC. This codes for CASSLEGGVENIQYF.